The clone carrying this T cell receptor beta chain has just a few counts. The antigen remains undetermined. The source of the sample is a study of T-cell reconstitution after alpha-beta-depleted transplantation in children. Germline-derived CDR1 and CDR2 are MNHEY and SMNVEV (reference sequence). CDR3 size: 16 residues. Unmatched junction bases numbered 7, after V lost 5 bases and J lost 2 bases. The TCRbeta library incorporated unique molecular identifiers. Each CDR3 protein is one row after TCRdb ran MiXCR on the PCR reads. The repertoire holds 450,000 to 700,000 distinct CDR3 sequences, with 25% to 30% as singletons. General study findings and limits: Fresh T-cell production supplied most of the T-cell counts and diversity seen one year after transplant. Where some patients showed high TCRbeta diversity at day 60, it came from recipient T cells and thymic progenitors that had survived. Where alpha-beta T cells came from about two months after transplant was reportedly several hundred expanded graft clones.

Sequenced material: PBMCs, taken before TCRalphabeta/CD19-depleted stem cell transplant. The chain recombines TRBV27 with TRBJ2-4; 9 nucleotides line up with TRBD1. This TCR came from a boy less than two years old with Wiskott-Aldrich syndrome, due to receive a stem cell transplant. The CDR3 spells CASSTWTGVTKNIQYF. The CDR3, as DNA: TGTGCCAGCAGTACGTGGACAGGGGTAACCAAAAACATTCAGTACTTC.